These T cell receptor beta chains were read from a single sample in a study of blood T cells in healthy people across ages. TCRdb redid the calling of the 5' RACE reads with MiXCR, one entry per CDR3 protein. The sample contains over a million distinct CDR3 sequences, about 45% of which appear only once. Specimen: blood. These receptors originate from a woman aged 18-29 years in good health. The CDR3 runs from the conserved cysteine through the conserved F or W. A D gene is named only where the DNA matches it firmly. Part of the rows lack a size; the others show once, few, many or a class for expanded clones.

j_gene | d_gene | v_gene | abundance | CDR3nt | CDR3aa
TRBJ2-6 | TRBD1 | TRBV6-1 | . | TGTGCCAGCAGTGGAGGGGGGACAGGCAACGTCCTGACTTTC | CASSGGGTGNVLTF
TRBJ2-7 | TRBD2 | TRBV27 | . | TGTGCCAGCAGTGCTAGCGGGAGATCCGAGCAGTACTTC | CASSASGRSEQYF
TRBJ1-2 | . | TRBV20-1 | many | TGCAGTGCTCCCGGGACCGTCAATGGCTACACCTTC | CSAPGTVNGYTF
TRBJ2-7 | . | TRBV6-2/TRBV6-3 | . | TGTGCCAGCAGTACACTAGCTAAAATGTACAATGAGCAGTACTTC | CASSTLAKMYNEQYF
TRBJ2-1 | . | TRBV6-5 | . | TGTGCCAGCAGTTACTCTCGGGTAGCCGGCTCCAATGAGCAGTTCTTC | CASSYSRVAGSNEQFF
TRBJ2-3 | . | TRBV20-1 | . | TGCAGTGCTAGAGTAACGGGAAGACCAGATACGCAGTATTTT | CSARVTGRPDTQYF
TRBJ2-5 | . | TRBV27 | . | TGTGCCAGCGCCCAACTACAGGGAGAAGAGACCCAGTACTTC | CASAQLQGEETQYF
TRBJ2-7 | . | TRBV6-1 | few | TGTGCCAGCAGTGAATCCGGGGGTGGTCCCTACGAGCAGTACTTC | CASSESGGGPYEQYF
TRBJ2-7 | . | TRBV15 | . | TGTGCCACCAGCAGCCTGGGTAGGAGCTCCTACGAGCAGTACTTC | CATSSLGRSSYEQYF
TRBJ1-2 | TRBD1 | TRBV27 | . | TGTGCCAGCAGTTCTACGGAGGGGGCACCTTCTTCAATTAACTATGGCTACACCTTC | CASSSTEGAPSSINYGYTF
TRBJ1-5 | . | TRBV4-1 | . | TGCGCCAGCAGCCTAAAGGTCTCAGGGAATCAGCCCCAGCATTTT | CASSLKVSGNQPQHF
TRBJ1-2 | . | TRBV11-2 | . | TGTGCCAGCAGCTTTAACGAAGGGAACTATGGCTACACCTTC | CASSFNEGNYGYTF
TRBJ2-7 | . | TRBV29-1 | . | TGCAGCGTTGTAAGGGGCCCCGAGCAGTACTTC | CSVVRGPEQYF
TRBJ2-7 | . | TRBV11-1 | . | TGTGCCAGCAGCTTTGAGCGGGCGATGGGTAATGAGCAGTACTTC | CASSFERAMGNEQYF
TRBJ2-1 | TRBD1 | TRBV19 | . | TGTGCCAGTAGTATAGGGACAGGGAGGAATGAGCAGTTCTTC | CASSIGTGRNEQFF
TRBJ2-1 | TRBD2 | TRBV11-1 | few | TGTGCCAGCACCTCTAGCGGGGGGCGATACAATGAGCAGTTCTTC | CASTSSGGRYNEQFF
TRBJ2-3 | TRBD1 | TRBV5-1 | . | TGCGCCAGCAGCAAGGACAGGGGAAGCACAGATACGCAGTATTTT | CASSKDRGSTDTQYF
TRBJ2-3 | TRBD1 | TRBV5-1 | . | TGCGCCAGCAGCAACCCCGGGACAGGGCGCACAGATACGCAGTATTTT | CASSNPGTGRTDTQYF